This TCR beta chain was documented in a study of blood T cell repertoires in COVID-19. The data were produced by immunoSEQ multiplex PCR, yet TCRdb's version contains in-frame clones alone and is incomplete. Here the sample spans under 300,000 clones, about 86% being singletons. This CDR3 is 16 amino acids long. Germline-derived CDR1 and CDR2 are GTSNPN and SVGIG (reference sequence). V was pared by 2 bases and J by 2 bases, with 15 bases between. The count of this clone is one. What was sequenced was peripheral blood. The receptor's source is a woman in her sixties or seventies with active or convalescent COVID-19. The chain carries TRBV30 and TRBJ2-2; TRBD2 might be the D (5 bases). The CDR3 is CAWSPGLASNTGELFF. For the CDR3, the DNA is TGTGCCTGGAGTCCAGGACTGGCGAGCAACACCGGGGAGCTGTTTTTT. The full variable domain, its missing parts supplied by reference TRBV30 and TRBJ2-2, is SQTIHQWPATLVQPVGSPLSLECTVEGTSNPNLYWYRQAAGRGLQLLFYSVGIGQISSEVPQNLSASRPQDRQFILSSKKLLLSDSGFYLCAWSPGLASNTGELFFGEGSRLTVL.